Listed below are T cell receptor beta chains from one sample, sequenced in a study of blood T cell repertoires in COVID-19. This table comes from immunoSEQ multiplex PCR, and its TCRdb copy is limited to in-frame clones, with some not included. The sample consists of some 300,000 clones, roughly 90% of them appearing once. Sequencing was done on a sample of PBMCs or T cells enriched from blood (not recorded which). These receptors were taken from a woman between 50 and 59 years old who had been exposed to COVID-19. The CDR3 runs from the conserved cysteine through the conserved F or W. The D gene is left open where the match is weak. Not every row has a clone size; where given, it reads once, few, many or a size class.

.,TRBD1,TRBV3-1/TRBV3-2,TRBJ1-2,TGTGCCAGCAGCCCTCGGACAGGACATGGCTACACCTTC,CASSPRTGHGYTF
.,TRBD2,TRBV5-1,TRBJ2-3,TGCGCCAGCAGCCTTAAGACGACTAGCGGGGGCACAGATACGCAGTATTTT,CASSLKTTSGGTDTQYF
.,.,TRBV5-1,TRBJ1-1,TGCGCCAGCAGCTTAACTGGAGGCGTTACTGAAGCTTTCTTT,CASSLTGGVTEAFF
.,.,TRBV27,TRBJ1-5,TGTGCCAGCAGCCCGGAGGGCAATCAGCCCCAGCATTTT,CASSPEGNQPQHF
.,TRBD1,TRBV5-1,TRBJ1-6,TGCGCCAGCAGCTACGGGACAGGGATGGATTCACCCCTCCACTTT,CASSYGTGMDSPLHF
.,.,TRBV28,TRBJ1-2,TGTGCCAGCAGTCCTCTGAGGTATGGCTACACCTTC,CASSPLRYGYTF
.,.,TRBV28,TRBJ2-7,TGTGCCAGCAGGCAGGGATTGTTAGGTAACGAGCAGTACTTC,CASRQGLLGNEQYF
once,TRBD2,TRBV2,TRBJ2-2,TGTGCCAGCCAGAGCGGGGGCACCGGGGAGCTGTTTTTT,CASQSGGTGELFF
.,.,TRBV4-2,TRBJ2-7,TGTGCCAGCAGCCAAGACGCAGGGTCCTACGAGCAGTACTTC,CASSQDAGSYEQYF
.,TRBD1,TRBV2,TRBJ1-6,TGTGCCAGCAGGGATCCTCGAGGGGGCGAAGCTTCACCCCTCCACTTT,CASRDPRGGEASPLHF
.,TRBD1,TRBV6-5,TRBJ1-2,TGTGCCAGCAAAAACGGGACAGGGAGCTATGGCTACACCTTC,CASKNGTGSYGYTF
.,.,TRBV6-5,TRBJ2-7,TGTGCCAGCAGTTACACCCAGAACGAGCAGTACTTC,CASSYTQNEQYF
.,TRBD2,TRBV7-8,TRBJ2-2,TGTGCCAGCAGACAAAGCGGGGGCACCGGGGAGCTGTTTTTT,CASRQSGGTGELFF
once,TRBD1,TRBV28,TRBJ1-2,TGTGCCAGCTCCGGACAGGCTTTTAACTATGGCTACACCTTC,CASSGQAFNYGYTF
once,.,TRBV7-9,TRBJ1-2,TGTGCCACCGGTAATGGCTACACCTTC,CATGNGYTF
.,TRBD1,TRBV2,TRBJ1-1,TGTGCCAGCCGGATCAAGGGGGCAGGGGTCTCTGAAGCTTTCTTT,CASRIKGAGVSEAFF
once,TRBD1,TRBV6-5,TRBJ1-6,TGTGCCAGCAGTTCTAGCCTCGGACAGGGTGCTACACCCCTCCACTTT,CASSSSLGQGATPLHF
.,.,TRBV5-4,TRBJ2-5,TGTGCCAGCGCGGGACAGAATGCAGAGACCCAGTACTTC,CASAGQNAETQYF
.,.,TRBV4-1,TRBJ1-2,TGCGCCAGCAGCCAAGAGGGAACAGGCTATGGCTACACCTTC,CASSQEGTGYGYTF
.,.,TRBV5-6,TRBJ1-6,TGTGCCAGCAGCGACAGGTATAATTCACCCCTCCACTTT,CASSDRYNSPLHF
few,.,TRBV5-4,TRBJ1-2,TGTGCCAGCAGCCCACCCCTCGGACAGTCTTATGGCTACACCTTC,CASSPPLGQSYGYTF
.,.,TRBV4-1,TRBJ1-1,TGCGCCAGCAGCCAAGGGCCAGGGCGGTCGAACACTGAAGCTTTCTTT,CASSQGPGRSNTEAFF
.,.,TRBV2,TRBJ1-1,TGTGCCAGCAGTGAAGGAAGGGCGGGAAGGACAAGGGGCCACATGAACACTGAAGCTTTCTTT,CASSEGRAGRTRGHMNTEAFF
.,.,TRBV28,TRBJ1-2,TGTGCCAGCAGTTACAGGGCATTTGGCTATGGCTACACCTTC,CASSYRAFGYGYTF
.,TRBD2,TRBV2,TRBJ2-6,TGTGCCAGCAGTGCCTGGGGGGGACCCTCTGGGGCCAACGTCCTGACTTTC,CASSAWGGPSGANVLTF
once,TRBD1,TRBV5-4,TRBJ1-2,TGTGCCAGCAGCTCGCGACAGGGAAGCTATGGCTACACCTTC,CASSSRQGSYGYTF
.,.,TRBV12-3/TRBV12-4,TRBJ1-4,TGTGCCAGCAGTCGGGAATATGAAAAACTGTTTTTT,CASSREYEKLFF
.,.,TRBV25-1,TRBJ2-1,TGTGCCAGCAGTAGAACTGGGGCTGAGCAGTTCTTC,CASSRTGAEQFF
.,TRBD1,TRBV5-4,TRBJ2-1,TGTGCCAGCACTCCCGGCGGGACAGGGGGCAAAGAGCAGTTCTTC,CASTPGGTGGKEQFF
.,.,TRBV11-2,TRBJ2-7,TGTGCCAGCAGCAGCAGGGGTTTCGTGTACGAGCAGTACTTC,CASSSRGFVYEQYF
.,TRBD1,TRBV5-3,TRBJ1-4,TGTGCCAGAAGCTCAAGCTTTTACAGGGGGCGCGATGAAAAACTGTTTTTT,CARSSSFYRGRDEKLFF
.,.,TRBV15,TRBJ2-7,TGTGCCACCAGCAGGGGGATCCGAGGGTTCCACGAGCAGTACTTC,CATSRGIRGFHEQYF
once,TRBD1,TRBV30,TRBJ1-1,TGTGCCTGGGACAGGGGGCTGGAGGGCACTGAAGCTTTCTTT,CAWDRGLEGTEAFF
.,TRBD1,TRBV6-1,TRBJ2-5,TGTGCCAGCAGTGAACGCGGGCGTTCGTGGACAGGGGAAGAGACCCAGTACTTC,CASSERGRSWTGEETQYF
.,TRBD1,TRBV18,TRBJ1-2,TGTGCCAGCTCCCTGGACAGGAGTAACTATGGCTACACCTTC,CASSLDRSNYGYTF
.,.,TRBV5-1,TRBJ1-2,TGCGCCAGCAGCCTCCAGGAGGATGGCTACACCTTC,CASSLQEDGYTF
once,.,TRBV15,TRBJ2-5,TGTGCCACCAGCAGAGATCGAGGTCCGCAAGAGACCCAGTACTTC,CATSRDRGPQETQYF
.,TRBD2,TRBV19,TRBJ2-1,TGTGCCAGTAGTTCACGGACTAGGAAGAGCGATGAGCAGTTCTTC,CASSSRTRKSDEQFF
.,.,TRBV2,TRBJ2-2,TGTGCCAGCAGTGAACAGAACACCGGGGAGCTGTTTTTT,CASSEQNTGELFF
.,.,TRBV14,TRBJ2-1,TGTGCCAGCAGCCAGGTTGGGGGCCAGTGGTATGAGCAGTTCTTC,CASSQVGGQWYEQFF
.,TRBD2,TRBV19,TRBJ2-7,TGTGCCAGTAGCCCTACTAGCGGGGGGGCCTCTGGGTTCTACGAGCAGTACTTC,CASSPTSGGASGFYEQYF
.,.,TRBV7-9,TRBJ1-4,TGTGCCACCAGCCAAAATGAAAAACTGTTTTTT,CATSQNEKLFF
.,.,TRBV15,TRBJ1-4,TGTGCCACCAGCAGAGCCAGGGCAGGCGAAAAACTGTTTTTT,CATSRARAGEKLFF
.,.,TRBV7-8,TRBJ2-7,TGTGCCAGCAGCCCGTTAGCGGCCCGGGACAGCCACGAGCAGTACTTC,CASSPLAARDSHEQYF
.,TRBD1,TRBV11-2,TRBJ1-1,TGTGCCAGCAGCACCTTAGGGACAGGGTATGTGAACACTGAAGCTTTCTTT,CASSTLGTGYVNTEAFF